Listed below are T cell receptor beta chains from one sample, sequenced in a study of blood T cell repertoires in COVID-19. The protocol was immunoSEQ multiplex PCR, while the TCRdb copy is restricted to in-frame clones and leaves out a portion. The table has approximately 150,000 clones, around 90% seen once. The source material was peripheral blood. The receptors were sampled from a man in his forties or fifties who had recovered from COVID-19. CDR3s leave out the opening cysteine and the closing phenylalanine or tryptophan.

V gene,J gene,CDR3 protein
TRBV6-2/TRBV6-3,TRBJ2-7,ASSYESGVPYEQY
TRBV28,TRBJ2-7,ASSTGSYEQY
TRBV6-2/TRBV6-3,TRBJ2-3,ASSYSASSTDTQY
TRBV4-1,TRBJ2-5,ASSPTGGQETQY
TRBV7-2,TRBJ1-4,ASSPPGATNEKLF
TRBV2,TRBJ1-2,ASTTRTGGSLSGYT
TRBV5-6,TRBJ1-5,ASSWGGLNNQPQH
TRBV7-8,TRBJ2-1,ASSLWYSGSSYNEQF
TRBV7-2,TRBJ2-3,ASSYRERTDTQY
TRBV21-1,TRBJ1-6,ASSNRSWQGGLYNSPLH
TRBV15,TRBJ2-6,ATSRGDFAGANVLT
TRBV20-1,TRBJ2-7,SASSGKPSGEARGSYEQY
TRBV9,TRBJ2-3,ASSVTSASTDTQY
TRBV27,TRBJ1-2,ASSLTGGKGYT
TRBV2,TRBJ1-1,ASSDQSQGARAEAF
TRBV7-3,TRBJ1-1,ASSFDRANTEAF
TRBV2,TRBJ2-1,ASSLQGQGSYNEQF
TRBV27,TRBJ2-1,ASSLAGRINEQF
TRBV19,TRBJ1-1,ASNPGSINTEAF
TRBV5-8,TRBJ2-3,ASMRATDTQY
TRBV7-6,TRBJ2-1,ASSPSSGSITNEQF
TRBV19,TRBJ1-1,ATSPRGQGDTEAF
TRBV5-1,TRBJ2-1,ASSLVAGANEQF
TRBV2,TRBJ1-1,ASRTGFGTEAF
TRBV15,TRBJ2-3,ATSRDLADTQY
TRBV7-2,TRBJ2-5,ASSVPRDRETQY
TRBV2,TRBJ1-2,ASSSGGFDYGYT
TRBV6-2/TRBV6-3,TRBJ1-5,ASSFTGTGGGQPQH
TRBV7-6,TRBJ2-1,ASTLKREEYWNEQF
TRBV5-4,TRBJ2-2,ASSPGLAGTGELF
TRBV19,TRBJ2-7,ASSIEGLAGGIYEQY
TRBV10-2,TRBJ1-2,ASSAGTGWGYT
TRBV29-1,TRBJ1-5,SVLAGESNQPQH
TRBV12-3/TRBV12-4,TRBJ1-1,ASSFATNTEAF
TRBV19,TRBJ2-7,ASSGEGSGRHTYEQY
TRBV19,TRBJ2-7,ASSIAYRESYEQY
TRBV10-2,TRBJ2-3,ASSGQGRTDTQY
TRBV18,TRBJ1-6,ASSPMGQNSPLH
TRBV6-5,TRBJ2-3,ASKRQGAGTDTQY
TRBV12-2,TRBJ2-1,ASRPTRGGHHNEQF